This record looks at one TCR beta chain sequence and its context. Its cognate antigen is unknown. Each TCR beta library was made by quantitative 5'-RACE that incorporated molecular barcodes. TCRdb called the 5' RACE reads again in MiXCR, with one record for every CDR3 protein. This table has a few hundred thousand distinct CDR3 sequences, roughly 20% appearing once. The CDR3 runs to 14 residues. Germline V gives CDR1 MNHEY, CDR2 SMNVEV (reference sequence). V dropped 8 bases and J dropped 3 bases, with 16 bases sitting between them. The sample originates from a study of CD8 T cells in ankylosing spondylitis. Study results and limitations: Researchers reportedly found disease-linked clones significantly enriched in matched ankylosing spondylitis synovial fluid.

V and J are TRBV27 and TRBJ1-2; perhaps TRBD1 as D (6 bases). The sequenced sample was blood, either unsorted or a sorted T cell fraction (not recorded which). The TCR was taken from a female donor with ankylosing spondylitis or in good health (not recorded which). The CDR3 loop reads CASRHRGRDYGYTF. The CDR3 DNA sequence: TGTGCCAGCCGCCATCGGGGGCGCGACTATGGCTACACCTTC.